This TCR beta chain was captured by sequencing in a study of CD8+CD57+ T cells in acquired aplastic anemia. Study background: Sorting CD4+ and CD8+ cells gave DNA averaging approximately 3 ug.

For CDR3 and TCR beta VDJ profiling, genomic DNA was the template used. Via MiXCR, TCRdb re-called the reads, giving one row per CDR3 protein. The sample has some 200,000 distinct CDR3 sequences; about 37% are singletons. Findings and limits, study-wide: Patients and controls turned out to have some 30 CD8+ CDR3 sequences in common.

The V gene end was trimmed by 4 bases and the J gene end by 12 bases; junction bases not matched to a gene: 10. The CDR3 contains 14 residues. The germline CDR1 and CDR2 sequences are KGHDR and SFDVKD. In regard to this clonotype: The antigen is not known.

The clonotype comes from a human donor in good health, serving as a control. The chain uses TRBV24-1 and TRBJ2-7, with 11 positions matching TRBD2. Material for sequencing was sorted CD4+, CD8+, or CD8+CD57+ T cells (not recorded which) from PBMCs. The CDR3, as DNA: TGTGCCACCAGTGAAAGTCGACTAGCGGGGACGTGGTACTTC. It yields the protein CATSESRLAGTWYF.